The clone carrying this T cell receptor beta chain was recorded a few times. Trimming stripped 4 bases from V and 0 bases from J, with 10 bases between. This CDR3 spans 15 amino acids. Germline CDR1 LNHDA, CDR2 SQIVND (reference sequence). The data are from a study of regulatory T cells in long-lasting Graves disease. Time point given: newly diagnosed GD, antithyroid drugs for less than 3 months. PBMCs were the source of the RNA used for TCR sequencing. HTBI primers from iRepertoire and Arm-PCR of CDR3 regions yielded the TCR beta libraries. TCRdb re-called the multiplex PCR reads through MiXCR, storing one row per CDR3 protein. The sample records under 700,000 distinct CDR3 sequences, about 16% being singletons. These data also formed part of another study, on T cells in Graves' hyperthyroidism and ophthalmopathy.

The sample was peripheral blood mononuclear cells (PBMCs), taken at new diagnosis, from a patient treated with antithyroid drugs. The chain has TRBV19 and TRBJ1-3; tentative D call: TRBD1 (5 bases). The receptor was isolated from a woman aged 35-60 years with Graves disease. The chain's CDR3 is CASSTTGPSGNTIYF. In DNA form, the CDR3 reads TGTGCCAGTAGTACCACAGGACCCTCTGGAAACACCATATATTTT.